The 23 T cell receptor beta chains given below trace back to one sample, sequenced in a study of cytomegalovirus exposure and HLA in healthy donors. Primers for the PCR totalled 60 Vbeta and 13 Jbeta. Sequencing was performed with immunoSEQ multiplex PCR; in TCRdb, only in-frame clones are kept and a portion is missing. The ten most abundant clones cover over 4.5% of a sample with around 76,000 clones. The source material was PBMCs. All receptors come from a man aged 35 to 55 in good health and CMV-seronegative.

This sequence joins TRBV5-6 and TRBJ2-1, with D possibly being TRBD2 (5 bases). The CDR3 loop spans 15 amino acids. Trimming left V 0 bases short and J 4 bases short, with 11 bases between. Germline assignment: CDR1 SGHDT and CDR2 YYEEEE. The CDR3 sequence: CASSLELADYNEQFF. The DNA of the CDR3 is TGTGCCAGCAGCTTGGAGCTAGCAGATTACAATGAGCAGTTCTTC. Variable domain in full (rest from reference TRBV5-6 and TRBJ2-1): DAGVTQSPTHLIKTRGQQVTLRCSPKSGHDTVSWYQQALGQGPQFIFQYYEEEERQRGNFPDRFSGHQFPNYSSELNVNALLLGDSALYLCASSLELADYNEQFFGPGTRLTVL.

V is TRBV5-1 and J is TRBJ2-3, with TRBD2 as a possible D gene (5 bases). Germline V lookup: CDR1 SGHRS, CDR2 YFSETQ. This CDR3 spans 15 amino acids. V lost 0 bases to trimming and J lost 2 bases, with 10 bases between them. The CDR3 protein is CASSLGGPVTDTQYF. CDR3 nucleotides: TGCGCCAGCAGCTTGGGCGGGCCGGTCACAGATACGCAGTATTTT.

V is TRBV10-3 and J is TRBJ2-1; D is possibly TRBD1 (6 bases). The length of the CDR3 is 16 residues. The germline CDR1 and CDR2 sequences are ENHRY and SYGVKD. Trimming stripped 5 bases from V and 0 bases from J, with 14 bases between. The CDR3 bases are TGTGCCATCAGTCAACTGGGACAAAGCTCCTACAATGAGCAGTTCTTC. This encodes CAISQLGQSSYNEQFF.

The chain joins TRBV19 to TRBJ1-5; 7 positions match TRBD1. Germline loops: CDR1 LNHDA, CDR2 SQIVND (reference sequence). V trimming: 3 bases; J trimming: 2 bases; junction bases outside the gene matches: 4. CDR3 size: 15 residues. The CDR3 nucleotides read TGTGCCAGTAGTATCCAGGGGGAAGGCAATCAGCCCCAGCATTTT. It codes for CASSIQGEGNQPQHF.

The genes are TRBV7-2 and TRBJ1-4; possibly TRBD1 for D (5 bases). Looked up from germline, CDR1 is SGHTA and CDR2 is FQGNSA. This CDR3 region has 14 residues. V lost 5 bases, J lost 5 bases, and 12 bases lay in between. This chain's CDR3 is CASSPRRGNEKLFF. CDR3 nucleotide sequence: TGTGCCAGCAGCCCGCGAAGGGGAAATGAAAAACTGTTTTTT.

The V call is TRBV4-1, the J call TRBJ2-7; a possible D gene is TRBD2 (5 bases). V was pared by 4 bases and J by 2 bases, with 12 bases between. CDR3 length: 14 residues. Germline CDR1 is MGHRA and CDR2 is YSYEKL. The CDR3 sequence: CASSLDGLPYEQYF. CDR3 DNA: TGCGCCAGCAGCCTAGACGGACTCCCCTACGAGCAGTACTTC.

The chain is built from TRBV6-1 and TRBJ2-3; D possibly corresponds to TRBD2 (5 bases). CDR1 and CDR2 (germline): MNHNS, SASEGT. The CDR3 is made up of 15 amino acids. Trimming removed 6 bases from V and 0 bases from J, with 13 bases in between. In DNA, the CDR3 is TGTGCCAGCAGGCCAGGACTGTCCAGCACAGATACGCAGTATTTT. Translated: CASRPGLSSTDTQYF.

CDR3 amino acids: CASSSFQNNEKLFF. The CDR3 coding sequence is TGTGCCAGCAGTTCGTTTCAGAATAATGAAAAACTGTTTTTT. The rearrangement uses TRBV6-5 and TRBJ1-4; no clear D gene. Germline CDR1 and CDR2: MNHEY and SVGAGI. The CDR3 has 14 amino acids. Trimming left V 4 bases short and J 4 bases short, with 10 bases between.

This rearrangement joins TRBV18 to TRBJ2-7; 9 bases match TRBD1. There are 13 residues in the CDR3. Germline-derived CDR1 and CDR2 are KGHSH and LQKENI. The V gene end was trimmed by 8 bases and the J gene end by 2 bases; junction bases not matched to a gene: 4. The CDR3 region is CASTRDRAYEQYF. Written as DNA, the CDR3 is TGTGCCAGCACCCGGGACAGGGCCTACGAGCAGTACTTC.

The rearrangement uses TRBV27 and TRBJ2-7, with D possibly matching TRBD2 (6 bases). The V and J ends lost 3 bases and 5 bases respectively, with 14 bases between them. Looked up from germline, CDR1 is MNHEY and CDR2 is SMNVEV (reference sequence). The CDR3 sequence is 14 residues long. Here the CDR3 DNA reads TGTGCCAGCAGTTTTGGGGGGACCCCCCACGAGCAGTACTTC. It translates to CASSFGGTPHEQYF.

The chain combines TRBV19 with TRBJ2-3, with TRBD2 matching 7 bases. CDR3 length: 15 residues. J lost 4 bases, V lost 5 bases, and 9 bases had no gene match. Germline values: CDR1 LNHDA, CDR2 SQIVND (reference sequence). The CDR3 sequence is CASSALAEKADTQYF. DNA of the CDR3: TGTGCCAGTAGTGCCCTAGCGGAGAAAGCAGATACGCAGTATTTT.

The gene calls are TRBV28 and TRBJ2-2, with a tentative D call TRBD2 (5 bases). The CDR3 loop spans 14 amino acids. CDR1 is MDHEN and CDR2 is SYDVKM in the germline V gene. V lost 2 bases and J lost 5, with 9 bases in between. The CDR3 spells CASSLLSVTGELFF. CDR3 in DNA: TGTGCCAGCAGTTTACTTAGCGTTACCGGGGAGCTGTTTTTT.

The rearrangement joins TRBV30 to TRBJ2-5; 7 nucleotides align to TRBD2. V was clipped by 2 bases and J by 5 bases; unmatched bases: 5. The CDR3 covers 13 residues. The germline V gene encodes CDR1 GTSNPN and CDR2 SVGIG (reference sequence). As DNA, the CDR3 is TGTGCCTGGAGTCCGATGGGGGGGGAGACCCAGTACTTC. This encodes CAWSPMGGETQYF.

The rearrangement links TRBV21-1 to TRBJ1-6; TRBD1 is the table's D call, not checked against the DNA. TRBV21-1 is a pseudogene. The CDR3 extends over 15 amino acids. This CDR3 is CASSDSHRGNSPLHF. The CDR3 DNA sequence: TGTGCCAGCAGCGATAGTCACAGGGGAAATTCACCCCTCCACTTT.

This chain's CDR3 is CASSPWRGRQEKLFF. The DNA for the CDR3 is TGTGCCAGCAGCCCGTGGAGGGGGCGTCAAGAAAAACTGTTTTTT. This chain joins TRBV9 and TRBJ1-4, with 7 bases aligning to TRBD1. The CDR3 runs to 15 residues. The germline V gene encodes CDR1 SGDLS and CDR2 YYNGEE. V was pared by 4 bases and J by 8 bases, with 11 bases of the junction left unmatched.

V and J are TRBV20-1 and TRBJ2-1, with no clear D. Per germline, CDR1 DFQATT and CDR2 SNEGSKA (reference sequence). The CDR3 length is 11 residues. Trimming stripped 6 bases from V and 10 bases from J, with 13 bases between. Here the CDR3 reads CSASSWAEQFF. The CDR3 DNA sequence: TGCAGTGCCTCCAGCTGGGCGGAGCAGTTCTTC.

The gene calls are TRBV29-1 and TRBJ2-7, with D unclear. V lost 6 bases and J 0 bases, leaving 9 bases between the germline ends. Germline loops: CDR1 SQVTM, CDR2 ANQGSEA. The length of the CDR3 is 12 residues. The CDR3 nucleotides read TGCAGCGTCACCGACATCTCCTACGAGCAGTACTTC. Residues: CSVTDISYEQYF.

The chain is built from TRBV30 and TRBJ2-3, with unresolved D. V lost 3 bases and J lost 1, with 8 bases in between. CDR3 size: 13 residues. CDR1 is GTSNPN and CDR2 is SVGIG in the germline V gene (reference sequence). CDR3 in amino acids: CAWSYFRTDTQYF. The CDR3 nucleotides are TGTGCCTGGAGCTACTTCCGCACAGATACGCAGTATTTT.

This chain uses TRBV7-9 with TRBJ2-3; 7 bases fit TRBD1. This CDR3 is 14 amino acids long. Germline V gene lookup returns CDR1 SEHNR and CDR2 FQNEAQ (reference sequence). The ends lost 3 bases at V and 3 bases at J; junction bases unmatched: 3. CDR3 region: CASSFSGGTDTQYF. For the CDR3, the DNA is TGTGCCAGCAGCTTCTCAGGGGGAACAGATACGCAGTATTTT. Using reference TRBV7-9 and TRBJ2-3 for the parts outside the CDR3, the full variable domain is DTGVSQNPRHKITKRGQNVTFRCDPISEHNRLYWYRQTLGQGPEFLTYFQNEAQLEKSRLLSDRFSAERPKGSFSTLEIQRTEQGDSAMYLCASSFSGGTDTQYFGPGTRLTVL.

The J gene is TRBJ2-3, the V gene TRBV5-1, with 9 nucleotides matching TRBD2. Trimming took 2 bases from V and 2 from J; bases not matched to a gene: 6. Germline CDR1 and CDR2: SGHRS and YFSETQ. This CDR3 contains 16 residues. The CDR3: CASSLNSGGITDTQYF. The CDR3 DNA follows: TGCGCCAGCAGCTTAAATAGCGGGGGTATCACAGATACGCAGTATTTT.

This chain joins TRBV10-2 and TRBJ2-2; 8 bases are shared with TRBD2. The CDR3 runs 15 residues. Per the germline V gene, CDR1 is WSHSY and CDR2 is SAAADI. V shed 2 bases and J 2 bases; nucleotides not matched to a gene: 1. This CDR3 reads CASSETSGNTGELFF. CDR3 sequence (DNA): TGCGCCAGCAGTGAGACTAGCGGAAACACCGGGGAGCTGTTTTTT.

The chain joins TRBV4-1 to TRBJ1-6; weak D call: TRBD1 (5 bases). The germline V gene has CDR1 MGHRA and CDR2 YSYEKL. CDR3 length equals 17 residues. The V end was cut by 2 bases, the J end by 0 bases, with 11 bases between. The CDR3 region is CASSQQGASSYNSPLHF. The CDR3 region has the DNA TGCGCCAGCAGCCAACAAGGGGCCAGCTCCTATAATTCACCCCTCCACTTT.

This chain connects TRBV5-5 to TRBJ2-7; D is uncertain. The ends were cut back, 0 bases at V and 5 bases at J, with 9 bases in the middle. This CDR3 spans 13 amino acids. Germline CDR1 reads SGHKS; CDR2 reads YYEKEE (reference sequence). CDR3 nucleotide sequence: TGTGCCAGCAGCTTGGGGCCCCCCGACGAGCAGTACTTC. It translates to CASSLGPPDEQYF.